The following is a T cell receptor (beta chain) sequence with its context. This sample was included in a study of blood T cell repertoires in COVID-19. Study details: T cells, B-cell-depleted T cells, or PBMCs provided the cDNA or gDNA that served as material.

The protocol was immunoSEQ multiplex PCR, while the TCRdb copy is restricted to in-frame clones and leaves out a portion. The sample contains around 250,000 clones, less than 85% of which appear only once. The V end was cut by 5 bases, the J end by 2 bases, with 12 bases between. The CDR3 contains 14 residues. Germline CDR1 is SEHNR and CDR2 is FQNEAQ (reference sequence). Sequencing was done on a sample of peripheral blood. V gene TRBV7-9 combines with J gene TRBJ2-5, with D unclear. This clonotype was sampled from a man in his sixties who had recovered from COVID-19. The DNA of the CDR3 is TGTGCCAGCAGCCCAGTCAGATCTCAAGAGACCCAGTACTTC. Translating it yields CASSPVRSQETQYF.